In this sample, the clone carrying this TCR beta chain turned up once. The target antigen is unknown. Next came a second PCR, run for about 7 to 11 cycles, which used a sample-barcoded 5' primer along with a J-beta primer mix. TCRdb reprocessed the 5' RACE reads via MiXCR and lists one record per CDR3 protein. The top ten hold 25% to 30% of the sample, which has roughly 730,000 distinct CDR3 sequences, 45% to 70% seen once. These data are taken from a study of blood T cells in healthy people across ages. Study at large: The template switching approach captured approximately one barcoded beta molecule for every two T cells. Points from the study as a whole: Long-lived and aged donors differed, with more naive CD4+ cells and higher diversity in the long-lived. Unknown CMV status may confound age-related changes in expanded clones.

The germline V gene encodes CDR1 MNHEY and CDR2 SVGAGI. V was pared by 6 bases and J by 7 bases, with 12 bases between. This CDR3 region has 12 residues. This clonotype was sampled from a middle-aged man in good health. Sequencing was done on a sample of blood. This chain uses TRBV6-5 with TRBJ1-1; D remains unclear. CDR3 DNA: TGTGCCAGCAGCACAGAGTCCCTTGAAGCTTTCTTT. It yields the protein CASSTESLEAFF.